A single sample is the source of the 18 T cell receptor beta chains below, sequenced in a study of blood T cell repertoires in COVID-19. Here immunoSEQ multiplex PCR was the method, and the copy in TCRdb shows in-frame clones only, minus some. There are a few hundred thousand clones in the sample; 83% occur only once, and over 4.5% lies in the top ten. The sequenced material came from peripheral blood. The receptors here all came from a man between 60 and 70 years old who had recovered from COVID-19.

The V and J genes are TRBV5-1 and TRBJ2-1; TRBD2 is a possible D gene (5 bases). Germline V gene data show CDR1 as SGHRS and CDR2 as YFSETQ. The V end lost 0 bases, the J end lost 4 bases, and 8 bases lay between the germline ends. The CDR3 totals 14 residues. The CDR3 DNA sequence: TGCGCCAGCAGCTTGGACAGACTATACAATGAGCAGTTCTTC. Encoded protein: CASSLDRLYNEQFF.

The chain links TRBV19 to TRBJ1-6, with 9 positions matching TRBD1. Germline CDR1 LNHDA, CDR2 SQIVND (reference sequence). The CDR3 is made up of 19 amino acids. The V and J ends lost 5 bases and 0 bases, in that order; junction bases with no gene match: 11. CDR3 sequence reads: CASSSNGQGRSSYNSPLHF. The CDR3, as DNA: TGTGCCAGTAGTTCAAACGGACAGGGGAGAAGCTCCTATAATTCACCCCTCCACTTT. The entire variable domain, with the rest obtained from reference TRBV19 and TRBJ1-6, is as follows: DGGITQSPKYLFRKEGQNVTLSCEQNLNHDAMYWYRQDPGQGLRLIYYSQIVNDFQKGDIAEGYSVSREKKESFPLTVTSAQKNPTAFYLCASSSNGQGRSSYNSPLHFGNGTRLTVT.

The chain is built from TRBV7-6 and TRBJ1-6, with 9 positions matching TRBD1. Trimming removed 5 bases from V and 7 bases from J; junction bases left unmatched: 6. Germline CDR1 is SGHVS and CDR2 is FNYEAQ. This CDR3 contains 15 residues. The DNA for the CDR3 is TGTGCCAGCAGCACAACAGGGGGCGCGAATTCACCCCTCCACTTT. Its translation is CASSTTGGANSPLHF.

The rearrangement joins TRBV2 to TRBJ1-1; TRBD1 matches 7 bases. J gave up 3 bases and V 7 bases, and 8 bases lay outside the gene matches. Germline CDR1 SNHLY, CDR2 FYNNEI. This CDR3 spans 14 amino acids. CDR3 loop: CASKFRGHDTEAFF. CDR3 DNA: TGTGCCAGCAAATTTAGGGGGCATGACACTGAAGCTTTCTTT.

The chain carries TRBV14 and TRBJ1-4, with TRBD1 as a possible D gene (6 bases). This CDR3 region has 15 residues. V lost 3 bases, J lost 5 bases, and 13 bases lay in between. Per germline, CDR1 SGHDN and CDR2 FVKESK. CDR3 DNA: TGTGCCAGCAGCCAGGGGTGGACAGCAAATGAAAAACTGTTTTTT. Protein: CASSQGWTANEKLFF. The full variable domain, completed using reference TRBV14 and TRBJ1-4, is EAGVTQFPSHSVIEKGQTVTLRCDPISGHDNLYWYRRVMGKEIKFLLHFVKESKQDESGMPNNRFLAERTGGTYSTLKVQPAELEDSGVYFCASSQGWTANEKLFFGSGTQLSVL.

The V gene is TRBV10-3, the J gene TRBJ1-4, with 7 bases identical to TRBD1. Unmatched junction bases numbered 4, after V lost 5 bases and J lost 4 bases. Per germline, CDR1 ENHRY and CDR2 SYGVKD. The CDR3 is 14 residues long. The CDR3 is CAISPGQNNEKLFF. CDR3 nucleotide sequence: TGTGCCATCAGTCCGGGACAGAATAATGAAAAACTGTTTTTT.

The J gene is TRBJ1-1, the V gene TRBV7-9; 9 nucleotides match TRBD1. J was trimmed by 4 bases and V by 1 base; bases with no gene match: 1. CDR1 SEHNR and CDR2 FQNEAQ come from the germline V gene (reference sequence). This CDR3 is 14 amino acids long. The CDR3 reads CASSLGGQGTEAFF. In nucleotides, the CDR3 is TGTGCCAGCAGCTTAGGGGGACAGGGCACTGAAGCTTTCTTT.

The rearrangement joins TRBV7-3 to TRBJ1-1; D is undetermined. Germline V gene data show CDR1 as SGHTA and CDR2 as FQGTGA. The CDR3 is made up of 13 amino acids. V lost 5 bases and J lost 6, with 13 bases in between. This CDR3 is CASSIRWGAEAFF. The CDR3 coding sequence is TGTGCCAGCAGCATCCGTTGGGGAGCTGAAGCTTTCTTT.

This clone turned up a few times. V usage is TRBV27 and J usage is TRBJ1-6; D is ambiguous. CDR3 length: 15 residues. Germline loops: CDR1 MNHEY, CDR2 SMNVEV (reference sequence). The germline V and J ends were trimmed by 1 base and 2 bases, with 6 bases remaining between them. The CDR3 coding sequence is TGTGCCAGCAGTTTATACGGGACCTATAATTCACCCCTCCACTTT. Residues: CASSLYGTYNSPLHF.

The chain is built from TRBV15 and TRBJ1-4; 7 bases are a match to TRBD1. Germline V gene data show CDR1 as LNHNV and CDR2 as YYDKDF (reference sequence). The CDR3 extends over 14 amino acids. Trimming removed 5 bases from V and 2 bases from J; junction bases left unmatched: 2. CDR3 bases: TGTGCCACCAGCCAGGGGGTCACTAATGAAAAACTGTTTTTT. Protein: CATSQGVTNEKLFF.

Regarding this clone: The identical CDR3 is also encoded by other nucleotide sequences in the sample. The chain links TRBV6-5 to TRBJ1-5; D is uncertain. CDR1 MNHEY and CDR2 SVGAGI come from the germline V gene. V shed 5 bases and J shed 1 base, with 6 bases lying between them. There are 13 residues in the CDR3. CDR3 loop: CASSRESNQPQHF. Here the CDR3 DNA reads TGTGCCAGCAGTCGGGAAAGCAATCAGCCCCAGCATTTT.

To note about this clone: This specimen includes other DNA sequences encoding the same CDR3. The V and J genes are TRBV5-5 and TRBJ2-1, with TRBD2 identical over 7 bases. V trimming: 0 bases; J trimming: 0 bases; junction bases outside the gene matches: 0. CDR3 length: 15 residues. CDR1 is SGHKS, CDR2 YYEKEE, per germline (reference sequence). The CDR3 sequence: CASSLVAGSYNEQFF. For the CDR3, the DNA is TGTGCCAGCAGCTTGGTAGCGGGCTCCTACAATGAGCAGTTCTTC.

The CDR3 sequence: CSAGTSGSGEQFF. In DNA, the CDR3 is TGCAGCGCCGGGACTAGCGGGAGTGGTGAGCAGTTCTTC. The chain carries TRBV29-1 and TRBJ2-1, with 14 bases matching TRBD2. Germline CDR1 SQVTM, CDR2 ANQGSEA. Losses at the gene ends were 7 bases for V and 9 bases for J; bases not matched to a gene: 5. The CDR3 has 13 amino acids.

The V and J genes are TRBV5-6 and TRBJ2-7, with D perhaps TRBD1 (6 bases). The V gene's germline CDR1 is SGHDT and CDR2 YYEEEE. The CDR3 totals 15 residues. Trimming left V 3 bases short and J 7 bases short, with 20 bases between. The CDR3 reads CASSSRGVGALEQYF. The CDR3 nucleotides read TGTGCCAGCAGCTCGAGAGGGGTGGGGGCCTTGGAGCAGTACTTC.

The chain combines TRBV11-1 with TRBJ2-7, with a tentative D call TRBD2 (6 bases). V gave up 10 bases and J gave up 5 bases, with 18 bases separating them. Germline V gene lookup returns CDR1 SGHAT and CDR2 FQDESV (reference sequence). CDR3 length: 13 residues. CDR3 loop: CATSTPGVHEQYF. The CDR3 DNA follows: TGTGCCACCTCAACCCCGGGGGTCCACGAGCAGTACTTC.

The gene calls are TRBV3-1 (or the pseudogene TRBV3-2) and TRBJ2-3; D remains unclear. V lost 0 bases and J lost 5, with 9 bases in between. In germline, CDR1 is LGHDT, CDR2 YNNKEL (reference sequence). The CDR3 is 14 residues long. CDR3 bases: TGTGCCAGCAGCCAAGATGAGGCCGGAGATACGCAGTATTTT. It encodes CASSQDEAGDTQYF.

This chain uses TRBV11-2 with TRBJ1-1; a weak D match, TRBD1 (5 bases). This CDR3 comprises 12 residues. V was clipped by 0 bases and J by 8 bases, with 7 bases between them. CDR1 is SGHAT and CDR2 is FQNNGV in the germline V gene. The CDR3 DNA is TGTGCCAGCAGCTTAGATACAGGAGAAGCTTTCTTT. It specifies CASSLDTGEAFF.

Written as DNA, the CDR3 is TGTGCCAGCAGCCCATCAAAGACACACACTGAAGCTTTCTTT. It specifies CASSPSKTHTEAFF. The chain joins TRBV11-3 to TRBJ1-1; D is unresolved. V was clipped by 5 bases and J by 3 bases, with 13 bases between them. Germline V lookup: CDR1 SGHNT, CDR2 YENEEA. The CDR3 is 14 amino acids.